The clone carrying this TCR beta chain has more than one count but fewer than ten. Original data processing: By means of reference gene primer amplification, nucleated cell counts were estimated. Measured with immunoSEQ multiplex PCR; TCRdb has only the in-frame clones, and not every one. D and trimming come from the DNA, and the V and J calls and clone size come from that table. The sample shows about 250,000 clones, 85% of them seen only once. This record belongs to a study of blood T cell repertoires in COVID-19. Ages ranged from about 18 to 100 years, with residence in 24 US areas. Germline values: CDR1 SNHLY, CDR2 FYNNEI. V shed 2 bases, J shed 7 bases, and the junction held 8 bases outside the gene matches. The CDR3 has 15 amino acids.

J is TRBJ1-1 and V is TRBV2; 9 nucleotides match TRBD1. The specimen sequenced was PBMCs or T cells enriched from blood (not recorded which). The TCR sequence derives from a woman aged 45-60 years with acute COVID-19. CDR3 sequence: CASSEQGQGLGEAFF. In DNA, the CDR3 is TGTGCCAGCAGTGAACAGGGACAGGGATTGGGTGAAGCTTTCTTT.